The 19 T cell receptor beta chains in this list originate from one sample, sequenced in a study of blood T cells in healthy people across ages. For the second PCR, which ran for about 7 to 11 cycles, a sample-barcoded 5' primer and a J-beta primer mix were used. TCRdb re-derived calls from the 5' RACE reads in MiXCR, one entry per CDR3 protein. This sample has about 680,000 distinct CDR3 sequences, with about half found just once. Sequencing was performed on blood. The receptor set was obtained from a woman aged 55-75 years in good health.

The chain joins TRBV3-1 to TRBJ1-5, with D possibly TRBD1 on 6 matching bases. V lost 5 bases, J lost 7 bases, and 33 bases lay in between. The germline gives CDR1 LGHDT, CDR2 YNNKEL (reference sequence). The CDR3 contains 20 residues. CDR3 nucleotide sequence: TGTGCCAGCAGCTCCCGGACAGAAAAAACAATAACGGAACCGGGACAGCCCCAGCATTTT. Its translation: CASSSRTEKTITEPGQPQHF.

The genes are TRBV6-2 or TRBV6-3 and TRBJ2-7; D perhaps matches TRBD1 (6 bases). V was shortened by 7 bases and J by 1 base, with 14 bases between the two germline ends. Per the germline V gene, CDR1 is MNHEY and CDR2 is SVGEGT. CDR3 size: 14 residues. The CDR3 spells CASNHREGSYEQYF. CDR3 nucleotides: TGTGCCAGCAATCACAGGGAAGGATCCTACGAGCAGTACTTC.

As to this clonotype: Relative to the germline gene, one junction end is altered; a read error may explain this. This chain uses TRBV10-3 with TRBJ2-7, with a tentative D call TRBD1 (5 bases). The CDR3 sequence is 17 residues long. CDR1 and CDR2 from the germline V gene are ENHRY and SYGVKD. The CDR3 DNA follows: TGTGCCATCAGTGAGGTAACCACAGGACCTACCTCCCACGAGCAGTACTTC. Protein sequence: CAISEVTTGPTSHEQYF.

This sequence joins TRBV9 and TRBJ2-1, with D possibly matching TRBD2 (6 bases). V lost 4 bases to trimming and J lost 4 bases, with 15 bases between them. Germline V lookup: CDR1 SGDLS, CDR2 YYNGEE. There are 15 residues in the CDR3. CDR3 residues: CASSPTGDQYNEQFF. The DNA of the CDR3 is TGTGCCAGCAGCCCCACGGGAGACCAGTACAATGAGCAGTTCTTC.

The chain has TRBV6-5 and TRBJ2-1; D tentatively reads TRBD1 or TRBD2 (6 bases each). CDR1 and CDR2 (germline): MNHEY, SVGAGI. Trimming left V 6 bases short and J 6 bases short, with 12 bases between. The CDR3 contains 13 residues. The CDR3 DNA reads TGTGCCAGCAGACTCGGGGGCGTCAATGAGCAGTTCTTC. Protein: CASRLGGVNEQFF.

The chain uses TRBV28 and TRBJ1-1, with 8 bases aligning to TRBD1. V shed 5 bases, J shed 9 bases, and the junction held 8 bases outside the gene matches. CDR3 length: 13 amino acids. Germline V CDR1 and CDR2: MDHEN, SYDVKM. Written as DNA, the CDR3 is TGTGCCAGCAGTATGACAGGGGCGGCTAAAGCTTTCTTT. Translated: CASSMTGAAKAFF.

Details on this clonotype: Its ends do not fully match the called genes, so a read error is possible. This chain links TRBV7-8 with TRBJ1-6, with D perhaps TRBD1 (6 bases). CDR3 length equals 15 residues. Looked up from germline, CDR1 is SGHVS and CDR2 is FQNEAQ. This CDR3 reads CASSSDSSPGSPPHF. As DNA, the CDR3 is TGTGCCAGCAGCTCGGACAGCTCCCCGGGATCACCCCCCCACTTT.

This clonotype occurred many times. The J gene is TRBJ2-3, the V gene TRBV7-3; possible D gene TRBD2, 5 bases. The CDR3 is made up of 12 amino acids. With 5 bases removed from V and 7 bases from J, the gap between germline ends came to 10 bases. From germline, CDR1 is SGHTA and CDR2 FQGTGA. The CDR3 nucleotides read TGTGCCAGCAGCGGAACGGGGTATACGCAGTATTTT. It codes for CASSGTGYTQYF. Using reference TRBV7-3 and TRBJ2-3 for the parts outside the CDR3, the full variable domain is GAGVSQTPSNKVTEKGKYVELRCDPISGHTALYWYRQSLGQGPEFLIYFQGTGAADDSGLPNDRFFAVRPEGSVSTLKIQRTERGDSAVYLCASSGTGYTQYFGPGTRLTVL.

CDR3 sequence: CASSLASQVLPYGYTF. CDR3 sequence (DNA): TGTGCCAGCAGCTTAGCGAGTCAGGTCCTCCCCTATGGCTACACCTTC. This chain joins TRBV7-2 and TRBJ1-2; D is unresolved. CDR3 size: 16 residues. Deletions cut 0 bases from V and 4 bases from J, with 15 bases between. Germline V CDR1 and CDR2: SGHTA, FQGNSA.

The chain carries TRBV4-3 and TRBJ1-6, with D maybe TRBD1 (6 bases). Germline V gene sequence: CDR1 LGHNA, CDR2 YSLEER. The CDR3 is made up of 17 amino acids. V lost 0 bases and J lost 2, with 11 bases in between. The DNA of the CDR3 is TGCGCCAGCAGCCAAGAACAGGGAGGACCCTATAATTCACCCCTCCACTTT. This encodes CASSQEQGGPYNSPLHF.

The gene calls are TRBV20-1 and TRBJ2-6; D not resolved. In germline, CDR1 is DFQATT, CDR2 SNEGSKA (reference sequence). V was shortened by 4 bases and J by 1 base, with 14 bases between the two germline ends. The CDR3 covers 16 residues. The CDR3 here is CSAMVLGTSGANVLTF. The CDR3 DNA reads TGCAGTGCTATGGTGCTAGGTACTTCTGGGGCCAACGTCCTGACTTTC.

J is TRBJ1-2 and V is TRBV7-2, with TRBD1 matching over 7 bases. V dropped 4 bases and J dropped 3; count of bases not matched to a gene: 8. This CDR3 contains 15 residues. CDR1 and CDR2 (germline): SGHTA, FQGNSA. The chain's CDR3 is CASSSTGSWDYGYTF. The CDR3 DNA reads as TGTGCCAGCAGCTCGACAGGGAGCTGGGACTATGGCTACACCTTC. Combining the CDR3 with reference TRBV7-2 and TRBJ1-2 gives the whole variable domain GAGVSQSPSNKVTEKGKDVELRCDPISGHTALYWYRQSLGQGLEFLIYFQGNSAPDKSGLPSDRFSAERTGGSVSTLTIQRTQQEDSAVYLCASSSTGSWDYGYTFGSGTRLTVV.

The CDR3 DNA follows: TGTGCCAGCAGACCAACCTCTAGCGGGGAGACCCAGTACTTC. This gives the protein CASRPTSSGETQYF. The rearrangement joins TRBV7-9 to TRBJ2-5; 8 bases are shared with TRBD2. The germline CDR1 and CDR2 sequences are SEHNR and FQNEAQ (reference sequence). The V segment lost 6 bases and the J segment 5 bases; nucleotides outside the gene matches: 8. CDR3 size: 14 residues. Combining the CDR3 with reference TRBV7-9 and TRBJ2-5 gives the whole variable domain DTGVSQNPRHKITKRGQNVTFRCDPISEHNRLYWYRQTLGQGPEFLTYFQNEAQLEKSRLLSDRFSAERPKGSFSTLEIQRTEQGDSAMYLCASRPTSSGETQYFGPGTRLLVL.

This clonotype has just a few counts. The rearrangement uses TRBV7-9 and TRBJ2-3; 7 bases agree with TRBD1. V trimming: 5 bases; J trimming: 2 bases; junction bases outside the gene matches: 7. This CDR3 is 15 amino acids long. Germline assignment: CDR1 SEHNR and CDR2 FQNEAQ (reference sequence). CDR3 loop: CASSIRDRLTDTQYF. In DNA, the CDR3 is TGTGCCAGCAGCATTCGGGACAGACTCACAGATACGCAGTATTTT.

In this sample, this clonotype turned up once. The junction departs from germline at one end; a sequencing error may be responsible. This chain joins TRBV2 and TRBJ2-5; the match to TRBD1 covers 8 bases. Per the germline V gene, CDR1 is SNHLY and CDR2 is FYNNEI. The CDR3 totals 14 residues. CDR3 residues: CANSERQGQETQYF. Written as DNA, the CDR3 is TGTGCCAACAGTGAAAGACAGGGGCAAGAGACCCAGTACTTC.

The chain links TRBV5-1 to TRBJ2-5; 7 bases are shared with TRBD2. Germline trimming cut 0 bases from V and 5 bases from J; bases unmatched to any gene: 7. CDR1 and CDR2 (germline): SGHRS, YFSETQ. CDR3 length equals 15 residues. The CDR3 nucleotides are TGCGCCAGCAGCTTGGGACGCGGGAGTGGGGAGACCCAGTACTTC. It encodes CASSLGRGSGETQYF.

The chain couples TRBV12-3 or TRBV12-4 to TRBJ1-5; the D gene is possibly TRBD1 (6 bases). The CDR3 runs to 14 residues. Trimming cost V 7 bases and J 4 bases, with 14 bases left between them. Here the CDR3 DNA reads TGTGCCAGCACCTCCGGGACAAGAAATCAGCCCCAGCATTTT. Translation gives CASTSGTRNQPQHF.

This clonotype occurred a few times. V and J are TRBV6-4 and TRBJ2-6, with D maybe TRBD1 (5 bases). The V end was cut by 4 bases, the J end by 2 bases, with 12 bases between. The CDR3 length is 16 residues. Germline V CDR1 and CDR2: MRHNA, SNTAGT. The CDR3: CASSADTSTGANVLTF. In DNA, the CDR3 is TGTGCCAGCAGTGCGGACACGTCCACTGGGGCCAACGTCCTGACTTTC.

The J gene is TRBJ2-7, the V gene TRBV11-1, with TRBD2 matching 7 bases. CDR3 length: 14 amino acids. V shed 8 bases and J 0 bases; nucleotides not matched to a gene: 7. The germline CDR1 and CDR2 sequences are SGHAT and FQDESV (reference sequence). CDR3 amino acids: CASRRLADSYEQYF. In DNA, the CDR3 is TGTGCCAGCCGGAGGCTAGCGGACTCCTACGAGCAGTACTTC.